This is a list of T cell receptor beta chains from one sample in a study of blood T cell repertoires in COVID-19. Using immunoSEQ multiplex PCR, the repertoire was profiled, and TCRdb retains in-frame clones only, with some absent. The table shows 240,000 or so clones, with around 88% occurring only once. The sample consisted of PBMCs or T cells enriched from blood (not recorded which). The receptors were gathered from a middle-aged woman with acute COVID-19. Both conserved end residues are part of each CDR3. The order of the fields is J gene, clone size, V gene, D gene, CDR3 DNA, CDR3 protein. D genes are given only for firm matches. Clone size is not always given. Where it is, it says once, few, many or a class for expanded clones.

j_call: TRBJ2-5
clone_size: few
v_call: TRBV5-1
d_call: TRBD1
cdr3_nt: TGCGCCAGCAGCGATGACAGGGTTGTGGAGACCCAGTACTTC
cdr3_aa: CASSDDRVVETQYF

j_call: TRBJ2-7
clone_size: NA
v_call: TRBV14
d_call: TRBD2
cdr3_nt: TGTGCCAGCAGCCATCTCGGACTAGCGGGAGGACGAGGGACTTACGAGCAGTACTTC
cdr3_aa: CASSHLGLAGGRGTYEQYF

j_call: TRBJ2-1
clone_size: NA
v_call: TRBV7-3
d_call: NA
cdr3_nt: TGTGCCAGCAGCCGGGACTCGGCCTACAATGAGCAGTTCTTC
cdr3_aa: CASSRDSAYNEQFF

j_call: TRBJ2-5
clone_size: NA
v_call: TRBV29-1
d_call: NA
cdr3_nt: TGCAGCACAGGGACTAACGGGGGAGAGACCCAGTACTTC
cdr3_aa: CSTGTNGGETQYF

j_call: TRBJ1-5
clone_size: NA
v_call: TRBV3-1/TRBV3-2
d_call: TRBD1
cdr3_nt: TGTGCCAGCAGCCAGGACAGGACCGGGGGGCCCCAGCATTTT
cdr3_aa: CASSQDRTGGPQHF

j_call: TRBJ2-2
clone_size: NA
v_call: TRBV24-1
d_call: TRBD2
cdr3_nt: TGTGCCACCAGGAGGGGCGGGGGAACGAACACCGGGGAGCTGTTTTTT
cdr3_aa: CATRRGGGTNTGELFF

j_call: TRBJ2-7
clone_size: NA
v_call: TRBV6-6
d_call: NA
cdr3_nt: TGTGCCTCCAATCAGGGTAGCTCCTACGAGCAGTACTTC
cdr3_aa: CASNQGSSYEQYF

j_call: TRBJ1-2
clone_size: NA
v_call: TRBV6-5
d_call: NA
cdr3_nt: TGTGCCAGCAGTTACTCGGAGGGACTCGACTATGGCTACACCTTC
cdr3_aa: CASSYSEGLDYGYTF

j_call: TRBJ2-3
clone_size: NA
v_call: TRBV27
d_call: NA
cdr3_nt: TGTGCCAGCAGTTTCAGGACTTGGGCGGGCACAGATACGCAGTATTTT
cdr3_aa: CASSFRTWAGTDTQYF

j_call: TRBJ1-2
clone_size: NA
v_call: TRBV14
d_call: TRBD1
cdr3_nt: TGTGCCAGCAGCCAAGGGATGGGGCAGGGGGCGCTTGGCTACACCTTC
cdr3_aa: CASSQGMGQGALGYTF

j_call: TRBJ1-1
clone_size: NA
v_call: TRBV10-3
d_call: NA
cdr3_nt: TGTGCCATCAAACAGACAGGCATGAACACTGAAGCTTTCTTT
cdr3_aa: CAIKQTGMNTEAFF

j_call: TRBJ2-5
clone_size: once
v_call: TRBV18
d_call: NA
cdr3_nt: TGTGCCAGCTCAAGACTAGAGGAGACCCAGTACTTC
cdr3_aa: CASSRLEETQYF

j_call: TRBJ2-7
clone_size: NA
v_call: TRBV7-8
d_call: NA
cdr3_nt: TGTGCCAGCAAGGCTGAGCGATCCTACGAGCAGTACTTC
cdr3_aa: CASKAERSYEQYF

j_call: TRBJ1-5
clone_size: NA
v_call: TRBV6-5
d_call: TRBD1
cdr3_nt: TGTGCCAGCAGTTACGGGACAGGGGGCGGGAATCAGCCCCAGCATTTT
cdr3_aa: CASSYGTGGGNQPQHF

j_call: TRBJ2-2
clone_size: NA
v_call: TRBV6-5
d_call: TRBD2
cdr3_nt: TGTGCCAGCAGCGTTTTAGCGGGGTACACCGGGGAGCTGTTTTTT
cdr3_aa: CASSVLAGYTGELFF

j_call: TRBJ2-3
clone_size: NA
v_call: TRBV7-9
d_call: NA
cdr3_nt: TGTGCCAGCAGCCACCGGCGGACAGAAAGCACAGATACGCAGTATTTT
cdr3_aa: CASSHRRTESTDTQYF

j_call: TRBJ2-7
clone_size: NA
v_call: TRBV11-3
d_call: TRBD1
cdr3_nt: TGTGCCAGCAGTCGACAGGGGATCACCTACGAGCAGTACTTC
cdr3_aa: CASSRQGITYEQYF

j_call: TRBJ2-1
clone_size: few
v_call: TRBV11-3
d_call: NA
cdr3_nt: TGTGCCAGCAGCCAACCGCGGAGCTACAATGAGCAGTTCTTC
cdr3_aa: CASSQPRSYNEQFF

j_call: TRBJ2-3
clone_size: NA
v_call: TRBV5-8
d_call: TRBD2
cdr3_nt: TGTGCCAGCAGCGGGAGCGGGGCTAGCACAGATACGCAGTATTTT
cdr3_aa: CASSGSGASTDTQYF

j_call: TRBJ2-2
clone_size: NA
v_call: TRBV24-1
d_call: NA
cdr3_nt: TGTGCCACCAGTGGTCTTACGAACACCGGGGAGCTGTTTTTT
cdr3_aa: CATSGLTNTGELFF

j_call: TRBJ2-7
clone_size: NA
v_call: TRBV6-6
d_call: NA
cdr3_nt: TGTGCCAGCAGTTACTCCCCAGGGTGGGACGAGCAGTACTTC
cdr3_aa: CASSYSPGWDEQYF

j_call: TRBJ1-4
clone_size: NA
v_call: TRBV3-1/TRBV3-2
d_call: TRBD1
cdr3_nt: TGTGCCAGCAGCCAAGGGACAGGGGGAAATGAAAAACTGTTTTTT
cdr3_aa: CASSQGTGGNEKLFF